The 16 T cell receptor beta chains presented below share a single source sample, sequenced in a study of identical twins. In TCRdb, the 5' RACE reads were re-called with MiXCR into one record per CDR3 protein. The sample lists around 280,000 distinct CDR3 sequences, 6.5% to 9.5% occurring once. The same specimen was also included in a second study, on yellow fever vaccine responses in identical twins.

Sequencing used memory (CD45RO+) T cells sorted from blood. These receptors all come from a woman younger than 30 in good health.

The chain recombines TRBV7-9 with TRBJ1-1, with D hard to call. Looked up from germline, CDR1 is SEHNR and CDR2 is FQNEAQ (reference sequence). CDR3 length equals 14 residues. V lost 3 bases, J lost 2 bases, and 10 bases lay in between. The CDR3 region is CASSLGSRNTEAFF. CDR3 DNA sequence: TGTGCCAGCAGCTTGGGTAGCAGAAACACTGAAGCTTTCTTT.

Only a few counts were recorded for this clonotype. This chain uses TRBV5-1 with TRBJ2-1; D is unresolved. Deletions cut 4 bases from V and 4 bases from J, with 9 bases between. Germline V gene sequence: CDR1 SGHRS, CDR2 YFSETQ. This CDR3 is 13 amino acids long. In DNA, the CDR3 is TGCGCCAGCAGCCTCGCAATATACAATGAGCAGTTCTTC. Translating it yields CASSLAIYNEQFF. The complete variable domain, with remaining parts taken from reference TRBV5-1 and TRBJ2-1, reads KAGVTQTPRYLIKTRGQQVTLSCSPISGHRSVSWYQQTPGQGLQFLFEYFSETQRNKGNFPGRFSGRQFSNSRSEMNVSTLELGDSALYLCASSLAIYNEQFFGPGTRLTVL.

This clonotype has a handful of counts. V usage is TRBV21-1 and J usage is TRBJ2-2. TRBV21-1 is designated a pseudogene. CDR3 size: 14 residues. The CDR3 DNA follows: TGTGCCAGCAGCGCCTATTTGAACACCGGGGAGCTGTTTTTT. Translation: CASSAYLNTGELFF.

The chain uses TRBV11-2 and TRBJ2-7; D gene unclear. There are 17 residues in the CDR3. Trimming shortened V by 4 bases and J by 2 bases, and 21 bases separated the two germline ends. Germline V gene sequence: CDR1 SGHAT, CDR2 FQNNGV. CDR3 coding DNA: TGTGCCAGCAGCTCCCGGATTAGCAGTCGCTCGGCCTACGAGCAGTACTTC. This codes for CASSSRISSRSAYEQYF.

The table lists this clonotype with a few counts. This chain connects TRBV2 to TRBJ2-1; D possibly corresponds to TRBD1 (6 bases). Germline V CDR1 and CDR2: SNHLY, FYNNEI. CDR3 length: 12 amino acids. Trimming left V 5 bases short and J 5 bases short, with 7 bases between. Written as DNA, the CDR3 is TGTGCCAGCAGTAGGGACAACAATGAGCAGTTCTTC. It encodes CASSRDNNEQFF.

This clonotype was observed a handful of times. J is TRBJ2-3 and V is TRBV4-2; TRBD2 matches at 13 bases. Germline V gene sequence: CDR1 LGHNA, CDR2 YNFKEQ. Trimming removed 4 bases from V and 4 bases from J; junction bases left unmatched: 8. This CDR3 is built from 17 residues. The CDR3 nucleotides read TGTGCCAGCAGCCCCAGCGGACTAGCGGGAGCTTCAGATACGCAGTATTTT. Translation: CASSPSGLAGASDTQYF.

This clonotype was seen a handful of times. The V call is TRBV5-1, the J call TRBJ1-3, with D possibly matching TRBD1 (5 bases). CDR1 and CDR2 from the germline V gene are SGHRS and YFSETQ. V shed 3 bases and J shed 1 base, with 17 bases lying between them. There are 17 residues in the CDR3. CDR3 nucleotides: TGCGCCAGCAGCTGGGGGAGCATGACTAGTTCTGGAAACACCATATATTTT. Protein: CASSWGSMTSSGNTIYF.

This clonotype has more than one count but fewer than ten. The chain combines TRBV7-9 with TRBJ1-4; D is unclear. Trimming shortened V by 5 bases and J by 7 bases, and 14 bases separated the two germline ends. This CDR3 is 14 amino acids long. CDR1 SEHNR and CDR2 FQNEAQ come from the germline V gene (reference sequence). The CDR3 coding sequence is TGTGCCAGCAGCCAAGTTTTCACCGCTGAAAAACTGTTTTTT. Translating it yields CASSQVFTAEKLFF.

This clonotype was observed at least ten times. The chain combines TRBV6-5 with TRBJ2-2; 12 bases are shared with TRBD1. From germline, CDR1 is MNHEY and CDR2 SVGAGI. The CDR3 runs to 17 residues. The V gene end was trimmed by 4 bases and the J gene end by 3 bases; junction bases not matched to a gene: 6. CDR3 nucleotides: TGTGCCAGCAGTTGGGACAGGGGGCGCCTCGACACCGGGGAGCTGTTTTTT. This translates into CASSWDRGRLDTGELFF.

Many counts were recorded for this clonotype. V gene TRBV20-1 combines with J gene TRBJ2-1; 16 positions agree with TRBD2. Losses at the gene ends were 6 bases for V and 6 bases for J; bases not matched to a gene: 8. The CDR3 has 16 residues. The germline gives CDR1 DFQATT, CDR2 SNEGSKA (reference sequence). In DNA, the CDR3 is TGCAGTGCCGCGGGACTAGCGGGAGGGTGGAGCAATGAGCAGTTCTTC. This encodes CSAAGLAGGWSNEQFF.

This clonotype was found a few times. The V and J genes are TRBV7-2 and TRBJ1-5; D is perhaps TRBD1 (6 bases). The V gene lost 0 bases and the J gene lost 3 bases, with 21 bases spanning the gap. CDR1 and CDR2 (germline): SGHTA, FQGNSA. The CDR3 runs 19 residues. The CDR3 nucleotides are TGTGCCAGCAGCTTAGCGCGTGGGGCAGGGGTCGGTCTCAATCAGCCCCAGCATTTT. This encodes CASSLARGAGVGLNQPQHF.

The V and J genes are TRBV15 and TRBJ1-2, with D perhaps matching TRBD1 (6 bases). Trimming cost V 0 bases and J 7 bases, with 15 bases left between them. CDR3 length: 15 residues. Germline lookup yields CDR1 LNHNV and CDR2 YYDKDF (reference sequence). CDR3: CATSREGGGMGGYTF. Here the CDR3 DNA reads TGTGCCACCAGCAGAGAGGGAGGGGGAATGGGTGGCTACACCTTC.

This chain connects TRBV6-1 to TRBJ1-2; D is ambiguous. CDR3 size: 14 residues. With 4 bases removed from V and 3 bases from J, the gap between germline ends came to 12 bases. Germline V gene sequence: CDR1 MNHNS, CDR2 SASEGT. This CDR3 reads CASSAWAEYYGYTF. The CDR3 coding sequence is TGTGCCAGCAGTGCCTGGGCGGAGTACTATGGCTACACCTTC.

This clonotype was detected only a few times. The V call is TRBV6-5, the J call TRBJ1-1; possibly TRBD1 for D (6 bases). Germline V gives CDR1 MNHEY, CDR2 SVGAGI. V lost 11 bases and J 2 bases, leaving 12 bases between the germline ends. The CDR3 is 12 amino acids. The CDR3 region is CAAGAVNTEAFF. The DNA of the CDR3 is TGTGCCGCGGGGGCAGTCAACACTGAAGCTTTCTTT.

The genes are TRBV9 and TRBJ2-7, with 8 nucleotides matching TRBD2. This CDR3 has 14 residues. Germline V gene sequence: CDR1 SGDLS, CDR2 YYNGEE. J gave up 6 bases and V 3 bases, and 8 bases lay outside the gene matches. The DNA for the CDR3 is TGTGCCAGCAGCGCGCCCGGGGGGGCAGCCGAGCAGTACTTC. The encoded protein is CASSAPGGAAEQYF.

V is TRBV14 and J is TRBJ2-1; D possibly matches TRBD1 or TRBD2 (5 bases each). Germline V gene data show CDR1 as SGHDN and CDR2 as FVKESK. The V and J ends lost 5 bases and 4 bases respectively, with 21 bases between them. The CDR3 sequence is 17 residues long. CDR3 nucleotide sequence: TGTGCCAGCAGCAAGACCATCCGGGACGGAAGATACAATGAGCAGTTCTTC. Translation: CASSKTIRDGRYNEQFF.